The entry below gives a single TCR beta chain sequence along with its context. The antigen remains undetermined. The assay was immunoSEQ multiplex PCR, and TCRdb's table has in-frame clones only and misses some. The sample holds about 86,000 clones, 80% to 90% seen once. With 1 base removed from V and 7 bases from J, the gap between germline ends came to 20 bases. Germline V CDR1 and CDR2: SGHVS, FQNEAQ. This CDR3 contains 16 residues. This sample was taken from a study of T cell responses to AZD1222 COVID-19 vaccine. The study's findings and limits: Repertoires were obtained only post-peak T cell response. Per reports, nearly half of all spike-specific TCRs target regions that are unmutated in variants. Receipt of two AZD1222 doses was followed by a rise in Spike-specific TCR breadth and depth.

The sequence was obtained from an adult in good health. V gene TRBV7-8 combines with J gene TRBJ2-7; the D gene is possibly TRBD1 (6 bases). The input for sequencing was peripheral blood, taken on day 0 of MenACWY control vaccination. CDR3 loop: CASSLVRGLTTGEQYF. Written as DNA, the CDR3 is TGTGCCAGCAGCTTAGTAAGGGGGTTGACTACGGGGGAGCAGTACTTC. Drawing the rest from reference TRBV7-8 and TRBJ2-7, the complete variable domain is GAGVSQSPRYKVAKRGQDVALRCDPISGHVSLFWYQQALGQGPEFLTYFQNEAQLDKSGLPSDRFFAERPEGSVSTLKIQRTQQEDSAVYLCASSLVRGLTTGEQYFGPGTRLTVT.